The rows below give T cell receptor beta chains drawn from one sample of a study of PD-L1 blockade in urothelial cancer. Clones were sequenced by immunoSEQ multiplex PCR, and TCRdb holds only the in-frame ones, with some missing. The profile shows roughly 87,000 clones, 89% of them singletons. This specimen consisted of PBMCs, obtained around atezolizumab (anti-PD-L1) treatment. These receptor sequences come from a woman aged 80 or over with urothelial cancer. CDR3s include the opening cysteine and the closing phenylalanine or tryptophan. Fields, in order: clone size, V gene, J gene, D gene, CDR3 protein, CDR3 DNA. The D gene is left open where the match is weak. Clone size is given for some rows only: seen once, a few or many times, or a class if the clone is expanded.

>.|TRBV4-2|TRBJ2-1|TRBD2
CASSQGILGLAAYNEQFF
TGTGCCAGCAGCCAAGGTATCCTCGGACTAGCGGCTTACAATGAGCAGTTCTTC
>once|TRBV19|TRBJ1-2|.
CASSIVPTASNYGYTF
TGTGCCAGTAGTATAGTTCCGACAGCCTCTAACTATGGCTACACCTTC
>.|TRBV9|TRBJ2-2|.
CASSVRQDTGELFF
TGTGCCAGCAGCGTTAGACAGGACACCGGGGAGCTGTTTTTT
>.|TRBV7-9|TRBJ2-4|.
CASSNSAGKNIQYF
TGTGCCAGCAGCAATAGTGCGGGCAAAAACATTCAGTACTTC
>once|TRBV28|TRBJ2-7|TRBD2
CASSTPSAGGYEQYF
TGTGCCAGCAGCACCCCCTCAGCGGGAGGGTACGAGCAGTACTTC
>.|TRBV14|TRBJ2-1|TRBD2
CASSLSAGVLAGGPNEQFF
TGTGCCAGCAGCCTATCGGCGGGGGTACTAGCGGGAGGGCCCAATGAGCAGTTCTTC
>.|TRBV30|TRBJ1-2|TRBD1
CACRGRDRVATF
TGTGCCTGTCGTGGCCGGGACAGGGTAGCCACCTTC
>.|TRBV7-3|TRBJ1-2|.
CASSLTVTGEHGYTF
TGTGCCAGCAGCTTAACTGTGACTGGGGAGCATGGCTACACCTTC
>.|TRBV4-1|TRBJ1-4|.
CASSQNRVATNEKLFF
TGCGCCAGCAGCCAAAACAGGGTTGCAACTAATGAAAAACTGTTTTTT
>.|TRBV28|TRBJ1-1|.
CASSLRGLPLSEAFF
TGTGCCAGCAGTTTAAGAGGGCTACCCCTCTCTGAAGCTTTCTTT
>.|TRBV19|TRBJ1-5|.
CASSILYQPQHF
TGTGCCAGTAGTATCCTCTATCAGCCCCAGCATTTT
>.|TRBV5-1|TRBJ2-2|TRBD2
CASSSGLAGANTGELFF
TGCGCCAGCAGCTCCGGACTAGCCGGGGCGAACACCGGGGAGCTGTTTTTT
>once|TRBV5-1|TRBJ2-7|.
CASSPPGKDRYSYEQYF
TGCGCCAGCAGTCCTCCTGGAAAAGACAGGTACTCCTACGAGCAGTACTTC
>.|TRBV30|TRBJ1-3|TRBD1
CAWSELGTGIGNTIYF
TGTGCCTGGAGTGAGCTCGGGACAGGGATAGGAAACACCATATATTTT
>.|TRBV18|TRBJ1-1|.
CASSLQQLNTEAFF
TGTGCCAGCTCACTACAACAGTTGAACACTGAAGCTTTCTTT
>.|TRBV5-8|TRBJ1-3|TRBD1
CASSLQGTGPFAGNTIYF
TGTGCCAGCAGCTTACAAGGGACAGGGCCATTCGCTGGAAACACCATATATTTT
>.|TRBV2|TRBJ2-1|.
CASSEALRGRHSYNEQFF
TGTGCCAGCAGTGAAGCGCTTAGAGGGCGCCACTCCTACAATGAGCAGTTCTTC
>.|TRBV7-3|TRBJ1-5|.
CASSPWGDSNQPQHF
TGTGCCAGCAGCCCTTGGGGGGATAGCAATCAGCCCCAGCATTTT
>.|TRBV28|TRBJ1-1|TRBD1
CASRPGQGAAFTEAFF
TGTGCCAGCAGGCCCGGACAGGGGGCAGCTTTCACTGAAGCTTTCTTT
>.|TRBV4-2|TRBJ2-7|TRBD2
CASSQVGASGRNEQYF
TGTGCCAGCAGCCAAGTCGGGGCGAGCGGGAGGAACGAGCAGTACTTC